This section outlines one TCR beta chain sequence together with its context. This clonotype has just a few counts. No antigen is known for it. Per-base quality was not reported, and no clone a single base away is much larger than it. The data are from a study of human T cells and chemical hapten exposure (dated by TCRdb to the early 2020s). About the full investigation: For sensitization, 2% DPC in acetone was applied to a 2 cm by 2 cm area of upper inner arm skin. Throughout the approximately 25-week study period, patients were also given weekly therapeutic DPC doses on the scalp. Patch testing was done on the upper back using Finn chambers containing 0.01% DPC, and results were scored after 6 days according to International Contact Dermatitis Research Group standards. Alopecia areata with under or over 50% scalp involvement, alopecia totalis and alopecia universalis were represented in the patient cohort, which was mostly female. The libraries were sequenced as a pool, and the TCR yield per sample differed mostly because of small variations in library volumes within the pool. In alopecia patients, the study followed how the peripheral blood TCR repertoire changed in vivo over primary and secondary sensitization to diphenylcyclopropenone (DPC), a hapten. Blood was sampled from patients pre-sensitization (week 0) and at 2, 6 and about 24 weeks after DPC sensitization. For TCR sequencing, blood came from 25 to 35 alopecia patients at anywhere from one to four time points (pre-sensitization, 2, 6 and 24 weeks).

The study at large found these results: Because all patients had alopecia, a presumed autoimmune disease, the immune response of the patients might differ from that of healthy individuals. Patch test score was positively correlated with the number of PT1 expanded TCRs, with significance at thresholds 8, 16 and 32 but not at 4. Compared with pre-sensitization or healthy control sets, expanded TCRs formed significantly more large CDR3 similarity clusters, which is consistent with antigen-driven responses. After repeated subsampling, the strength of the expansion versus patch-test correlation and the threshold at which it became significant changed. No change with DPC sensitization was found in the number of TCRs above 1 in 1000 frequency, and no evidence of global repertoire structure alterations was found.

The time point label corresponds to: pre-sensitization, week 0. The treatment or condition label of this sample denotes: therapeutic diphenylcyclopropenone sensitization with weekly scalp DPC. At every patch-test visit, the blood draw took place before the patch test was put on. To be eligible, patients had to be aged 18 to 70, diagnosed with alopecia and judged suitable for DPC therapy, while pregnant patients were excluded. Unfractionated whole blood was collected in Tempus Blood RNA tubes, and total RNA was extracted from that blood. Libraries were built with RACE. Sequencing relied on a NextSeq 500. During library preparation, unique molecular identifiers were attached to individual cDNA molecules so that TCRs could be counted quantitatively and reproducibly. Both TCR alpha and TCR beta chains were sequenced from each blood RNA sample. For the original study's pipeline: A median of roughly 100,000 TCRs per sample was observed, with a range of 23,224 to 690,600. The Decombinator software suite was used to annotate V, J and CDR3 in the TCR reads. Every sample was subsampled to the same number of TCRs (28,000) for the PS versus PT1 abundance plots. TCRs were defined as expanded if absent before sensitization and observed at least eight times at the 2-week time point. TCRdb ran its own pipeline on the public reads, namely fastp trimming at Q25 and MiXCR clone calling, and kept in-frame beta chains. Identical CDR3 proteins give one entry, which carries the most common genes and DNA. V and J calls and clone size were set by TCRdb, not the authors. The table for this sample lists about 120,000 distinct CDR3 sequences; 13% of them were counted only once. The top ten clones comprise about 3% of the sample.

The V end gives up 3 bases and the J end 6 bases, leaving 8 bases in the junction not matched to a gene. The CDR1 and CDR2 encoded by the germline V gene are SGDLS and YYNGEE. From the cysteine up to the phenylalanine, the CDR3 has a length of 16 residues. Only the CDR3 part of the read is kept: 48 bases, read in frame from the first base. The source material was whole blood, sampled in connection with sensitization to the hapten diphenylcyclopropenone (DPC). The sequence was collected from a woman aged 18-29 years with alopecia areata. Some clones in this sample may be carry-over from other donors' samples. In this chain, TRBV9 is recombined with TRBJ2-3; the central 12 bases match TRBD2. For the CDR3, the sequence is CASSARTSGDVDTQYF. The DNA sequence is TGTGCCAGCAGCGCGAGGACTAGCGGGGATGTGGATACGCAGTATTTT.